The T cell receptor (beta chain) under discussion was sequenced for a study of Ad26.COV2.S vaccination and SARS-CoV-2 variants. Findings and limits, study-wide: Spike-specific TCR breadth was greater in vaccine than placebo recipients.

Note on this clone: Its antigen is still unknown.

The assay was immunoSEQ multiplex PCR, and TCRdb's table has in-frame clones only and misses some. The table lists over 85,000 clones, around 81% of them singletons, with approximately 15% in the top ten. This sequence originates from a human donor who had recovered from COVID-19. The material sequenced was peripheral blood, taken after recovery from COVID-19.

The CDR3 DNA sequence: TGTGCCAGCAGCCGGTCGGGCAGTCCCGGGGAGCTGTTTTTT. Translation gives CASSRSGSPGELFF. The chain carries TRBV5-5 and TRBJ2-2; the D is unclear. CDR3 length equals 14 residues. Germline loops: CDR1 SGHKS, CDR2 YYEKEE (reference sequence). Between the trimmed V and J ends, which lost 4 bases and 6 bases, there was a span of 13 bases.